The 5 T cell receptor beta chains listed next were all sequenced from one sample in a study of CD8+ T cells in alopecia areata. After isolation, RNA underwent reverse transcription to generate cDNA as the sequencing template. Sequenced by immunoSEQ multiplex PCR; TCRdb stores in-frame clones only, minus some. The repertoire holds roughly 150,000 clones, 50% to 60% seen once, with under 5.5% in the top ten. The sample was CD4+ T cells sorted from blood. These receptors all come from a human donor in good health.

This sequence joins TRBV10-3 and TRBJ1-5, with D maybe TRBD1 (5 bases). The germline V gene has CDR1 ENHRY and CDR2 SYGVKD. The CDR3 contains 13 residues. Trimming shortened V by 6 bases and J by 4 bases, and 10 bases separated the two germline ends. The CDR3 is CAIRDIDNQPQHF. Here the CDR3 DNA reads TGTGCCATCAGGGACATAGATAATCAGCCCCAGCATTTT.

V and J are TRBV29-1 and TRBJ1-2; 7 bases are a match to TRBD1. The V gene's germline CDR1 is SQVTM and CDR2 ANQGSEA. CDR3 length: 14 amino acids. After removal of 3 bases from V and 6 bases from J, the junction contained 10 bases not matched to a gene. Here the CDR3 reads CSVDGTAKNHGYTF. The CDR3 nucleotides read TGCAGCGTTGATGGGACAGCCAAGAATCATGGCTACACCTTC.

J is TRBJ2-5 and V is TRBV6-6; a weak D match, TRBD1 (5 bases). Germline V gives CDR1 MNHNY, CDR2 SVGAGI (reference sequence). CDR3 length equals 15 residues. V lost 0 bases and J 5 bases, leaving 13 bases between the germline ends. CDR3 in DNA: TGTGCCAGCAGTTACTCTACCGGACATGGGGAGACCCAGTACTTC. Its translation is CASSYSTGHGETQYF.

This clone was counted only a few times. In the same sample, other DNA sequences code for this CDR3. CDR3 loop: CASSQEGRGTEAFF. The CDR3 nucleotides are TGCGCCAGCAGCCAAGAGGGGAGGGGGACTGAAGCTTTCTTT. V usage is TRBV4-1 and J usage is TRBJ1-1, with a tentative D call TRBD1 (6 bases). Germline assignment: CDR1 MGHRA and CDR2 YSYEKL. The ends were cut back, 0 bases at V and 5 bases at J, with 10 bases in the middle. The CDR3 length is 14 residues.

Only one count was recorded for this clone. This chain connects TRBV6-5 to TRBJ1-5, with D possibly TRBD1 on 5 matching bases. With 6 bases removed from V and 10 bases from J, the gap between germline ends came to 16 bases. CDR1 and CDR2 (germline): MNHEY, SVGAGI. The CDR3 is made up of 13 amino acids. For the CDR3, the DNA is TGTGCCAGCAGACCGACAGCAGTCCAACCCCAGCATTTT. Residues: CASRPTAVQPQHF.